What follows are 31 T cell receptor beta chains derived from one specimen sequenced in a study of blood T cell repertoires in COVID-19. Using immunoSEQ multiplex PCR, the repertoire was profiled, and TCRdb retains in-frame clones only, with some absent. The sample includes fewer than 85,000 clones, around 90% of them seen just once. Material: peripheral blood. Every receptor here comes from a man in his fifties with active COVID-19.

The chain links TRBV6-1 to TRBJ2-5; 9 nucleotides match TRBD1. The ends lost 4 bases at V and 11 bases at J; junction bases unmatched: 26. The CDR3 sequence is 19 residues long. Germline V gives CDR1 MNHNS, CDR2 SASEGT. The CDR3 sequence is CASSGRTGEDVGLKFGQYF. The CDR3 region has the DNA TGTGCCAGCAGTGGACGGACAGGGGAAGACGTAGGACTAAAGTTTGGGCAGTACTTC.

This clone was seen a single time. The V and J genes are TRBV24-1 and TRBJ1-5; 7 nucleotides align to TRBD1. Germline V gives CDR1 KGHDR, CDR2 SFDVKD. This CDR3 comprises 16 residues. The V segment lost 2 bases and the J segment 2 bases; nucleotides outside the gene matches: 5. CDR3 sequence: CATSDSGGTGNQPQHF. Here the CDR3 DNA reads TGTGCCACCAGTGATTCTGGAGGGACAGGCAATCAGCCCCAGCATTTT.

This clone was observed a single time. The chain has TRBV10-3 and TRBJ2-7; 7 bases fit TRBD2. Unmatched junction bases numbered 11, after V lost 3 bases and J lost 6 bases. Germline CDR1 is ENHRY and CDR2 is SYGVKD. The CDR3 extends over 15 amino acids. The CDR3 region is CAISEQSGIKSEQYF. CDR3 DNA: TGTGCCATCAGTGAACAGAGCGGGATTAAAAGCGAGCAGTACTTC.

The rearrangement joins TRBV4-1 to TRBJ2-2; D remains ambiguous. The CDR3 sequence is 17 residues long. Looked up from germline, CDR1 is MGHRA and CDR2 is YSYEKL. V shed 2 bases and J shed 0 bases, with 13 bases lying between them. CDR3 loop: CASSQPRRTANTGELFF. As DNA, the CDR3 is TGCGCCAGCAGCCAACCAAGGCGAACAGCGAACACCGGGGAGCTGTTTTTT.

V is TRBV6-5 and J is TRBJ2-7; 7 bases fit TRBD1. The CDR3 is made up of 14 amino acids. Germline loops: CDR1 MNHEY, CDR2 SVGAGI. The J segment lost 3 bases and the V segment lost 6 bases, leaving 8 bases of the junction unmatched. Here the CDR3 DNA reads TGTGCCAGCAGACCCGGACAGGACCGCTACGAGCAGTACTTC. Residues: CASRPGQDRYEQYF.

The CDR3 is CASSLGGGLSDEQFF. The CDR3 DNA is TGTGCCAGCAGCTTAGGCGGAGGACTATCTGATGAGCAGTTCTTC. This rearrangement joins TRBV7-9 to TRBJ2-1; TRBD2 is a possible D gene (6 bases). Trimming pared 1 base from V and 8 bases from J, leaving 15 bases between. The CDR3 consists of 15 residues. CDR1 and CDR2 from the germline V gene are SEHNR and FQNEAQ (reference sequence).

V gene TRBV24-1 combines with J gene TRBJ2-2; 15 bases are shared with TRBD2. From germline, CDR1 is KGHDR and CDR2 SFDVKD. Unmatched junction bases numbered 15, after V lost 4 bases and J lost 1 base. The CDR3 is made up of 22 amino acids. The CDR3 spells CATSDPGTSGGTKQMNTGELFF. The CDR3 nucleotides are TGTGCCACCAGTGACCCCGGGACTAGCGGGGGGACAAAACAAATGAACACCGGGGAGCTGTTTTTT.

The gene calls are TRBV7-3 and TRBJ2-3; D ambiguous. Germline V gene lookup returns CDR1 SGHTA and CDR2 FQGTGA. The V gene lost 5 bases and the J gene lost 0 bases, with 6 bases spanning the gap. The CDR3 is 13 amino acids. CDR3 sequence (DNA): TGTGCCAGCAGCCCGACTAGCACAGATACGCAGTATTTT. Its translation: CASSPTSTDTQYF.

This clone appeared a few times. This chain joins TRBV3-1 (or the pseudogene TRBV3-2) and TRBJ2-2; TRBD2 is a possible D gene (6 bases). From germline, CDR1 is LGHDT and CDR2 YNNKEL (reference sequence). The germline V and J ends were trimmed by 6 bases and 3 bases, with 11 bases remaining between them. There are 14 residues in the CDR3. CDR3 DNA sequence: TGTGCCAGCAGTCCGGGACTCTACACCGGGGAGCTGTTTTTT. This translates into CASSPGLYTGELFF.

This clone was observed a single time. V usage is TRBV7-2 and J usage is TRBJ2-7; the D is unclear. The length of the CDR3 is 14 residues. Germline values: CDR1 SGHTA, CDR2 FQGNSA. Trimming took 7 bases from V and 0 from J, leaving 13 bases between them. The CDR3 loop reads CASNTFPHSYEQYF. CDR3 nucleotide sequence: TGTGCCAGCAACACCTTTCCTCACTCCTACGAGCAGTACTTC. Looking up the rest from reference TRBV7-2 and TRBJ2-7 gives the full variable domain: GAGVSQSPSNKVTEKGKDVELRCDPISGHTALYWYRQSLGQGLEFLIYFQGNSAPDKSGLPSDRFSAERTGGSVSTLTIQRTQQEDSAVYLCASNTFPHSYEQYFGPGTRLTVT.

J is TRBJ1-3 and V is TRBV6-5; D is ambiguous. Germline lookup yields CDR1 MNHEY and CDR2 SVGAGI. The length of the CDR3 is 16 residues. Trimming pared 2 bases from V and 0 bases from J, leaving 11 bases between. CDR3 loop: CASSYVGGYSGNTIYF. The CDR3, as DNA: TGTGCCAGCAGTTACGTCGGCGGATACTCTGGAAACACCATATATTTT.

This chain joins TRBV7-9 and TRBJ1-6, with 7 bases matching TRBD1. Germline CDR1 is SEHNR and CDR2 is FQNEAQ (reference sequence). CDR3 length: 13 residues. Trimming cost V 4 bases and J 10 bases; bases outside gene matches: 4. The CDR3 here is CASSWDSESPLHF. The CDR3 bases are TGTGCCAGCAGCTGGGACAGCGAATCACCCCTCCACTTT.

The chain carries TRBV30 and TRBJ1-2, with D unresolved. Looked up from germline, CDR1 is GTSNPN and CDR2 is SVGIG (reference sequence). The ends were cut back, 4 bases at V and 2 bases at J, with 14 bases in the middle. The CDR3 extends over 14 amino acids. The CDR3 sequence: CAWTPLRGNYGYTF. The CDR3 coding sequence is TGTGCCTGGACACCCCTCCGGGGAAACTATGGCTACACCTTC.

The chain is built from TRBV6-5 and TRBJ1-5, with TRBD1 matching 10 bases. Germline lookup yields CDR1 MNHEY and CDR2 SVGAGI. The V gene end was trimmed by 11 bases and the J gene end by 6 bases; junction bases not matched to a gene: 7. The CDR3 is 13 residues long. The CDR3: CAGRQGAGQPQHF. The CDR3, as DNA: TGTGCCGGCCGACAGGGGGCTGGTCAGCCCCAGCATTTT.

As for this clone: An end of the junction differs from the germline gene, which may be a read error. This chain links TRBV28 with TRBJ2-1; 9 positions match TRBD1. The CDR3 contains 14 residues. The germline CDR1 and CDR2 sequences are MDHEN and SYDVKM. The CDR3 region is CASSLEPGTGWFVF. CDR3 in DNA: TGTGCCAGCAGTTTAGAGCCCGGGACAGGGTGGTTTGTCTTC.

V usage is TRBV6-6 and J usage is TRBJ2-1; a possible D gene is TRBD2 (6 bases). This CDR3 region has 16 residues. Germline loops: CDR1 MNHNY, CDR2 SVGAGI (reference sequence). Trimming left V 1 base short and J 5 bases short, with 15 bases between. The CDR3 sequence is CASSYLGGAGNNEQFF. The CDR3 coding sequence is TGTGCCAGCAGTTACTTGGGCGGGGCTGGGAACAATGAGCAGTTCTTC.

J is TRBJ2-7 and V is TRBV10-3; 11 nucleotides agree with TRBD2. With V trimmed by 6 bases and J by 7 bases, 14 bases remained unmatched. The CDR3 runs 16 residues. Germline CDR1 ENHRY, CDR2 SYGVKD. In DNA form, the CDR3 reads TGTGCCATCAGCAACGACATAGCGGGAGGGCGTTCGGAGCAGTACTTC. This translates into CAISNDIAGGRSEQYF.

The J gene is TRBJ2-7, the V gene TRBV5-5; TRBD1 aligns across 11 bases. The V gene's germline CDR1 is SGHKS and CDR2 YYEKEE (reference sequence). Trimming cost V 5 bases and J 5 bases; bases outside gene matches: 3. The CDR3 is 13 amino acids. In nucleotides, the CDR3 is TGTGCCAGCAGTAAGGGACAGGGGGACGAGCAGTACTTC. Translated: CASSKGQGDEQYF.

The V and J genes are TRBV28 and TRBJ1-4, with 7 bases that match TRBD1. The CDR3 has 14 residues. Per the germline V gene, CDR1 is MDHEN and CDR2 is SYDVKM. J gave up 7 bases and V 5 bases, and 7 bases lay outside the gene matches. The chain's CDR3 is CASSMDRWSEKLFF. DNA of the CDR3: TGTGCCAGCAGTATGGACAGGTGGTCTGAAAAACTGTTTTTT.

The J gene is TRBJ2-7, the V gene TRBV7-3, with 12 bases that match TRBD2. There are 16 residues in the CDR3. Germline-derived CDR1 and CDR2 are SGHTA and FQGTGA. The V and J ends lost 5 bases and 3 bases, in that order; junction bases with no gene match: 8. The CDR3 region is CASSPSTSGRFYEQYF. The CDR3 region has the DNA TGTGCCAGCAGCCCTTCGACTAGCGGGAGATTCTACGAGCAGTACTTC.

The genes are TRBV19 and TRBJ1-2; D may be TRBD1 (6 bases). In germline, CDR1 is LNHDA, CDR2 SQIVND (reference sequence). V gave up 7 bases and J gave up 7 bases, with 22 bases separating them. The length of the CDR3 is 15 residues. The CDR3 spells CASTPLGGSGSGYTF. The DNA of the CDR3 is TGTGCCAGTACCCCCCTTGGGGGCTCAGGGTCTGGCTACACCTTC.

The chain couples TRBV4-2 to TRBJ1-1; D is unclear. CDR1 is LGHNA, CDR2 YNFKEQ, per germline. V lost 5 bases to trimming and J lost 1 base, with 20 bases between them. The CDR3 is made up of 17 amino acids. CDR3 DNA: TGTGCCAGCAGCTACGCCGGCGGCGGCGGCCCGAACACTGAAGCTTTCTTT. Residues: CASSYAGGGGPNTEAFF.

The rearrangement joins TRBV9 to TRBJ2-1, with a tentative D call TRBD2 (7 bases). Looked up from germline, CDR1 is SGDLS and CDR2 is YYNGEE. CDR3 length equals 15 residues. The V end lost 1 base, the J end lost 6 bases, and 14 bases lay between the germline ends. The CDR3 is CASSVSGGAPNEQFF. DNA for the CDR3: TGTGCCAGCAGCGTATCGGGGGGCGCCCCCAATGAGCAGTTCTTC.

The V and J genes are TRBV5-6 and TRBJ2-7, with D unresolved. CDR1 and CDR2 (germline): SGHDT, YYEEEE. The CDR3 consists of 11 residues. V was clipped by 0 bases and J by 5 bases, with 3 bases between them. CDR3 nucleotide sequence: TGTGCCAGCAGCTTGGCAGACGAGCAGTACTTC. Its translation: CASSLADEQYF.

V is TRBV24-1 and J is TRBJ2-1, with D perhaps TRBD2 (6 bases). Germline V gives CDR1 KGHDR, CDR2 SFDVKD. V lost 3 bases, J lost 0 bases, and 17 bases lay in between. This CDR3 region has 18 residues. CDR3 residues: CATSDPSPGTYSYNEQFF. The CDR3 DNA follows: TGTGCCACCAGTGATCCATCACCCGGGACTTACTCCTACAATGAGCAGTTCTTC.

V gene TRBV28 combines with J gene TRBJ1-4; perhaps TRBD1 as D (6 bases). The CDR3 is 15 residues long. V shed 2 bases and J shed 5 bases, with 12 bases lying between them. The germline V gene has CDR1 MDHEN and CDR2 SYDVKM. The CDR3 nucleotides read TGTGCCAGCAGTTTAGGACCTAGGGGGAATGAAAAACTGTTTTTT. It codes for CASSLGPRGNEKLFF.

The V gene is TRBV11-3, the J gene TRBJ2-1, with 7 bases identical to TRBD1. The CDR3 length is 15 residues. The germline CDR1 and CDR2 sequences are SGHNT and YENEEA. Trimming removed 5 bases from V and 4 bases from J; junction bases left unmatched: 8. The chain's CDR3 is CASSMRQGQYNEQFF. The DNA of the CDR3 is TGTGCCAGCAGCATGAGACAGGGCCAGTACAATGAGCAGTTCTTC.

This clone was seen a handful of times. The gene calls are TRBV10-3 and TRBJ2-7; the D gene is possibly TRBD1 (6 bases). The CDR3 length is 14 residues. V shed 10 bases and J shed 4 bases, with 20 bases lying between them. Germline lookup yields CDR1 ENHRY and CDR2 SYGVKD. The CDR3 is CATISISGVYEQYF. CDR3 nucleotide sequence: TGTGCCACCATCAGTATATCAGGGGTATACGAGCAGTACTTC.

The gene calls are TRBV19 and TRBJ2-7; the match to TRBD2 covers 8 bases. This CDR3 is 15 amino acids long. V lost 7 bases, J lost 1 base, and 9 bases stayed unmatched. Germline lookup yields CDR1 LNHDA and CDR2 SQIVND (reference sequence). CDR3 DNA: TGTGCCAGTACCCGAGGCCGGGAGGGGTCCTACGAGCAGTACTTC. Translation: CASTRGREGSYEQYF.

V usage is TRBV7-8 and J usage is TRBJ2-1; 12 bases fit TRBD2. The CDR3 is 16 residues long. CDR1 SGHVS and CDR2 FQNEAQ come from the germline V gene. V lost 6 bases and J lost 6; bases outside the gene matches: 9. CDR3 sequence reads: CASSFVRLAGVNEQFF. The DNA of the CDR3 is TGTGCCAGCAGTTTTGTCAGACTAGCGGGAGTCAATGAGCAGTTCTTC.

There are a few counts of this clone. The chain employs TRBV9 and TRBJ1-3; D gene unclear. The CDR3 has 15 amino acids. Trimming stripped 0 bases from V and 0 bases from J, with 7 bases between. Germline CDR1 is SGDLS and CDR2 is YYNGEE. CDR3 region: CASSVVPDSGNTIYF. The CDR3 bases are TGTGCCAGCAGCGTAGTGCCAGACTCTGGAAACACCATATATTTT.